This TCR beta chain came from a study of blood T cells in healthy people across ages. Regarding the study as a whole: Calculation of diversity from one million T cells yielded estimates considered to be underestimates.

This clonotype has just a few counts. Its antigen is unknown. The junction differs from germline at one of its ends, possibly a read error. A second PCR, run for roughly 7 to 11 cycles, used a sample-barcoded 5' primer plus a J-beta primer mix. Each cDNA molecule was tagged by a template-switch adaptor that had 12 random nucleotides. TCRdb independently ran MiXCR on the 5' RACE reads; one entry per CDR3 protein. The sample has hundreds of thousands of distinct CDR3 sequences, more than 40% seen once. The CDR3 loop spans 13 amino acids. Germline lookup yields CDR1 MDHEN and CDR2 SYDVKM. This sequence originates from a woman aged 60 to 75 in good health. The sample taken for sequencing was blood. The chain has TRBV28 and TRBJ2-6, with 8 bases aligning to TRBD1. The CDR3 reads CAGRGPGANVLTF. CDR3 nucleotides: TGTGCCGGCAGGGGGCCTGGGGCCAACGTCCTGACTTTC.